A single sample gave rise to the 19 T cell receptor beta chains below, sequenced in a study of OX40 agonist ivuxolimab in advanced cancers. Sequencing was performed with immunoSEQ multiplex PCR; in TCRdb, only in-frame clones are kept and a portion is missing. The sample holds about 82,000 clones, about nine tenths seen once. This specimen consisted of CD4+ or CD8+ T cells sorted from blood, obtained in a trial of the OX40 agonist ivuxolimab. These receptors came from an adult with an advanced solid tumor such as melanoma, head and neck, liver or kidney cancer.

J is TRBJ1-5 and V is TRBV7-9; 8 nucleotides align to TRBD1. Germline values: CDR1 SEHNR, CDR2 FQNEAQ (reference sequence). The CDR3 extends over 14 amino acids. With V trimmed by 5 bases and J by 5 bases, 5 bases remained unmatched. The CDR3 reads CASSPQTGDQPQHF. CDR3 DNA: TGTGCCAGCAGCCCACAGACAGGGGATCAGCCCCAGCATTTT.

The chain uses TRBV5-1 and TRBJ1-6; 8 bases are shared with TRBD1. This CDR3 has 12 amino acids. The junction had 5 bases not matched to a gene; V was cut back by 4 bases and J by 14 bases. CDR1 is SGHRS and CDR2 is YFSETQ in the germline V gene. CDR3 bases: TGCGCCAGCAGCCTGGACAGGGAAGCCCTCCACTTT. Protein product: CASSLDREALHF. Using reference TRBV5-1 and TRBJ1-6 for the parts outside the CDR3, the full variable domain is KAGVTQTPRYLIKTRGQQVTLSCSPISGHRSVSWYQQTPGQGLQFLFEYFSETQRNKGNFPGRFSGRQFSNSRSEMNVSTLELGDSALYLCASSLDREALHFGNGTRLTVT.

CDR3 DNA sequence: TGTGCCAGCAGCCAAAGGGGTAGCGGGAATACCTACGAGCAGTACTTC. Protein: CASSQRGSGNTYEQYF. This chain joins TRBV4-2 and TRBJ2-7; 8 bases fit TRBD2. This CDR3 is 16 amino acids long. Per the germline V gene, CDR1 is LGHNA and CDR2 is YNFKEQ. V was pared by 2 bases and J by 2 bases, with 8 bases of the junction left unmatched.

As regards this clone: Compared with germline, one end of the junction differs, possibly owing to a read error. The chain combines TRBV12-5 with TRBJ2-7; D is unclear. Germline-derived CDR1 and CDR2 are LGHNT and FRNRAP. There are 13 residues in the CDR3. The CDR3 region is CASNRAPSHEQYF. The CDR3 DNA reads TGTGCTAGCAACCGGGCCCCCTCCCACGAGCAGTACTTC.

This clone was detected only once. The chain links TRBV7-6 to TRBJ1-4; D is uncertain. This CDR3 has 18 amino acids. CDR1 SGHVS and CDR2 FNYEAQ come from the germline V gene. V gave up 3 bases and J gave up 3 bases, with 20 bases separating them. The CDR3 region has the DNA TGTGCCAGCAGCTTTCGAAGGATGGACCGCGCGGCTAATGAAAAACTGTTTTTT. Amino acid sequence: CASSFRRMDRAANEKLFF.

J is TRBJ2-6 and V is TRBV19; 7 bases match TRBD1. V gave up 7 bases and J gave up 0 bases; unmatched junction bases: 9. The V gene's germline CDR1 is LNHDA and CDR2 SQIVND (reference sequence). The CDR3 length is 17 residues. The CDR3 here is CASTPQGLSSGANVLTF. The CDR3 bases are TGTGCCAGTACCCCACAGGGGCTCAGCTCTGGGGCCAACGTCCTGACTTTC.

The chain combines TRBV29-1 with TRBJ2-1; 9 bases agree with TRBD2. The CDR3 spans 13 residues. J lost 9 bases, V lost 5 bases, and 8 bases had no gene match. Germline-derived CDR1 and CDR2 are SQVTM and ANQGSEA. CDR3 in DNA: TGCAGCGTTATGCCCCAAGCGGGAGGTGAGCAGTTCTTC. Translated, it gives CSVMPQAGGEQFF.

This sequence joins TRBV11-2 and TRBJ2-2, with D unclear. V lost 1 base to trimming and J lost 4 bases, with 4 bases between them. The CDR3 loop spans 13 amino acids. From germline, CDR1 is SGHAT and CDR2 FQNNGV. CDR3 DNA: TGTGCCAGCAGCTTAGTTCTCACCGGGGAGCTGTTTTTT. As protein: CASSLVLTGELFF. The full variable domain, in which reference TRBV11-2 and TRBJ2-2 provide the parts outside the CDR3, is EAGVAQSPRYKIIEKRQSVAFWCNPISGHATLYWYQQILGQGPKLLIQFQNNGVVDDSQLPKDRFSAERLKGVDSTLKIQPAKLEDSAVYLCASSLVLTGELFFGEGSRLTVL.

This clone was detected only a few times. The rearrangement uses TRBV18 and TRBJ1-5; the D gene is possibly TRBD1 (6 bases). Germline V gene sequence: CDR1 KGHSH, CDR2 LQKENI. The V end was cut by 8 bases, the J end by 5 bases, with 13 bases between. The CDR3 extends over 13 amino acids. The CDR3 protein is CASTRQADQPQHF. The CDR3, as DNA: TGTGCCAGCACCCGACAGGCCGATCAGCCCCAGCATTTT.

The chain's CDR3 is CASSSSGTSGYEQYF. CDR3 coding DNA: TGTGCCAGCAGTTCATCCGGGACTAGCGGTTACGAGCAGTACTTC. The chain joins TRBV6-5 to TRBJ2-7; 11 bases are shared with TRBD2. V shed 4 bases, J shed 4 bases, and the junction held 6 bases outside the gene matches. The CDR3 consists of 15 residues. The germline CDR1 and CDR2 sequences are MNHEY and SVGAGI.

This clone appeared once. The chain joins TRBV6-6 to TRBJ2-7; TRBD1 aligns across 8 bases. Losses at the gene ends were 5 bases for V and 5 bases for J; bases not matched to a gene: 5. CDR3 length: 13 amino acids. Germline V gene lookup returns CDR1 MNHNY and CDR2 SVGAGI (reference sequence). The DNA for the CDR3 is TGTGCCAGCAGTAGGACAGGGATCGACGAGCAGTACTTC. Its translation is CASSRTGIDEQYF.

The chain carries TRBV5-4 and TRBJ2-5; D is uncertain. This CDR3 has 13 residues. Trimming pared 0 bases from V and 4 bases from J, leaving 7 bases between. Germline lookup yields CDR1 SGHNT and CDR2 YYREEE (reference sequence). The CDR3: CASSLGAGETQYF. Here the CDR3 DNA reads TGTGCCAGCAGCTTGGGGGCCGGAGAGACCCAGTACTTC.

This clone has only one observation. This chain uses TRBV6-1 with TRBJ1-5; D ambiguous. Germline values: CDR1 MNHNS, CDR2 SASEGT. The CDR3 is made up of 11 amino acids. Trimming shortened V by 2 bases and J by 5 bases, and 1 base separated the two germline ends. CDR3 sequence: CASSEYQPQHF. DNA for the CDR3: TGTGCCAGCAGTGAATATCAGCCCCAGCATTTT.

The chain combines TRBV28 with TRBJ1-6, with TRBD1 identical over 9 bases. V lost 6 bases to trimming and J lost 5 bases; unmatched junction nucleotides: 20. Germline V CDR1 and CDR2: MDHEN, SYDVKM. The CDR3 is made up of 20 amino acids. CDR3 protein: CASSPPRDREMFTDNSPLHF. In DNA form, the CDR3 reads TGTGCCAGCAGCCCCCCCCGGGACAGGGAGATGTTTACCGATAATTCACCCCTCCACTTT.

The chain joins TRBV6-5 to TRBJ2-7; D unresolved. Trimming took 0 bases from V and 0 from J, leaving 6 bases between them. Germline V CDR1 and CDR2: MNHEY, SVGAGI. The CDR3 is made up of 14 amino acids. The CDR3 bases are TGTGCCAGCAGTTACTCATCATACTCCTACGAGCAGTACTTC. Amino acids: CASSYSSYSYEQYF.

About this clone itself: Other DNA sequences in this sample translate to the same CDR3. This chain uses TRBV7-2 with TRBJ2-7; the match to TRBD1 covers 7 bases. The V gene end was trimmed by 5 bases and the J gene end by 3 bases; junction bases not matched to a gene: 1. Germline values: CDR1 SGHTA, CDR2 FQGNSA. The CDR3 extends over 12 amino acids. The CDR3 nucleotides read TGTGCCAGCAGCCGACAGGGCTACGAGCAGTACTTC. It specifies CASSRQGYEQYF.

This clone was observed once. The chain joins TRBV6-5 to TRBJ2-3; D is unclear. CDR3 length: 14 amino acids. The germline CDR1 and CDR2 sequences are MNHEY and SVGAGI. The V and J ends lost 0 bases and 3 bases respectively, with 7 bases between them. In DNA, the CDR3 is TGTGCCAGCAGTTACTCAGATGGAACAGATACGCAGTATTTT. It codes for CASSYSDGTDTQYF.

The chain employs TRBV9 and TRBJ2-1; 10 bases map to TRBD1. J was trimmed by 6 bases and V by 4 bases; bases with no gene match: 7. This CDR3 region has 15 residues. Germline values: CDR1 SGDLS, CDR2 YYNGEE. This chain's CDR3 is CASSTGTGAANEQFF. The CDR3 DNA reads TGTGCCAGCAGCACCGGGACAGGGGCCGCCAATGAGCAGTTCTTC. The full variable domain, rest sourced from reference TRBV9 and TRBJ2-1, is DSGVTQTPKHLITATGQRVTLRCSPRSGDLSVYWYQQSLDQGLQFLIQYYNGEERAKGNILERFSAQQFPDLHSELNLSSLELGDSALYFCASSTGTGAANEQFFGPGTRLTVL.

The chain uses TRBV7-2 and TRBJ2-5; perhaps TRBD2 as D (5 bases). Germline CDR1 SGHTA, CDR2 FQGNSA. CDR3 length equals 13 residues. Trimming removed 4 bases from V and 7 bases from J, with 13 bases in between. CDR3 nucleotides: TGTGCCAGCAGCTCAGGCGGGCTGGGGACCCAGTACTTC. Amino acid sequence: CASSSGGLGTQYF. Drawing the rest from reference TRBV7-2 and TRBJ2-5, the complete variable domain is GAGVSQSPSNKVTEKGKDVELRCDPISGHTALYWYRQSLGQGLEFLIYFQGNSAPDKSGLPSDRFSAERTGGSVSTLTIQRTQQEDSAVYLCASSSGGLGTQYFGPGTRLLVL.